Following are 6 T cell receptor beta chains from one sample sequenced in a study of blood T cell repertoires in COVID-19. TCRdb keeps only in-frame clones here, not all; method: immunoSEQ multiplex PCR. This sample has roughly 400,000 clones, with roughly nine tenths found just once. The specimen sequenced was PBMCs or T cells enriched from blood (not recorded which). These receptors originate from a woman between 40 and 55 years old who had been exposed to COVID-19.

The rearrangement uses TRBV29-1 and TRBJ2-1; D is unresolved. In germline, CDR1 is SQVTM, CDR2 ANQGSEA. The CDR3 is 11 amino acids. The V end was cut by 0 bases, the J end by 7 bases, with 4 bases between. The CDR3 DNA is TGCAGCGTTGAAGAACAGAATGAGCAGTTCTTC. It encodes CSVEEQNEQFF.

V gene TRBV27 combines with J gene TRBJ1-2; no clear D. Trimming pared 7 bases from V and 6 bases from J, leaving 9 bases between. Germline V gene data show CDR1 as MNHEY and CDR2 as SMNVEV (reference sequence). The CDR3 length is 11 residues. The CDR3 nucleotides read TGTGCCAGCACCAACGGGGATGGCTACACCTTC. Protein sequence: CASTNGDGYTF.

The chain combines TRBV27 with TRBJ2-1, with 9 bases lining up with TRBD2. V trimming: 7 bases; J trimming: 2 bases; junction bases outside the gene matches: 3. This CDR3 spans 14 amino acids. CDR1 is MNHEY and CDR2 is SMNVEV in the germline V gene (reference sequence). DNA for the CDR3: TGTGCCAGCAACGTAGCGGGGGCCTACAATGAGCAGTTCTTC. Translated, it gives CASNVAGAYNEQFF.

This chain uses TRBV29-1 with TRBJ2-1; 9 bases agree with TRBD1. V gave up 6 bases and J gave up 6 bases; unmatched junction bases: 6. CDR1 is SQVTM and CDR2 is ANQGSEA in the germline V gene. The CDR3 consists of 13 residues. The CDR3 region is CSVNRGRTNEQFF. CDR3 DNA sequence: TGCAGCGTGAACAGGGGGCGTACCAATGAGCAGTTCTTC.

This clone was seen only a few times. V is TRBV3-1 (or the pseudogene TRBV3-2) and J is TRBJ2-2; 9 bases are a match to TRBD2. V trimming: 1 base; J trimming: 4 bases; junction bases outside the gene matches: 10. There are 18 residues in the CDR3. Germline V gives CDR1 LGHDT, CDR2 YNNKEL (reference sequence). The CDR3 loop is CASSQGILALAGTGELFF. The CDR3 region has the DNA TGTGCCAGCAGCCAAGGAATCCTGGCACTAGCGGGCACCGGGGAGCTGTTTTTT.

The CDR3 sequence is CAWRGLAGHEQYF. CDR3 in DNA: TGTGCCTGGAGGGGACTAGCGGGACACGAGCAGTACTTC. The chain combines TRBV30 with TRBJ2-7; 13 bases fit TRBD2. This CDR3 region has 13 residues. J gave up 5 bases and V 3 bases, and 1 base lay outside the gene matches. Germline V lookup: CDR1 GTSNPN, CDR2 SVGIG (reference sequence). The whole variable domain, remainder taken from reference TRBV30 and TRBJ2-7, is SQTIHQWPATLVQPVGSPLSLECTVEGTSNPNLYWYRQAAGRGLQLLFYSVGIGQISSEVPQNLSASRPQDRQFILSSKKLLLSDSGFYLCAWRGLAGHEQYFGPGTRLTVT.